Listed below are T cell receptor beta chains from one sample, sequenced in a study of OX40 agonist ivuxolimab in advanced cancers. The method was immunoSEQ multiplex PCR; TCRdb's version includes in-frame clones alone and lacks a portion of them. Here the sample spans around 60,000 clones, 75% to 90% being singletons. Sequences were derived from CD4+ or CD8+ T cells sorted from blood, sampled in a trial of the OX40 agonist ivuxolimab. These receptor sequences come from an adult with an advanced solid tumor such as melanoma, head and neck, liver or kidney cancer. The CDR3 runs from the conserved cysteine through the conserved F or W. The order of the fields is clone size, D gene, V gene, J gene, CDR3 DNA, CDR3 protein. D genes are given only for firm matches. Part of the rows lack a size; the others show once, few, many or a class for expanded clones.

abundance: .
d_gene: TRBD1
v_gene: TRBV6-6
j_gene: TRBJ2-5
CDR3nt: TGTGCCAGCAGTAACCGGGACAGACAATTACAAGAGACCCAGTACTTC
CDR3aa: CASSNRDRQLQETQYF

abundance: .
d_gene: .
v_gene: TRBV11-2
j_gene: TRBJ2-1
CDR3nt: TGTGCCAGCAGCTTAGGTCTAGCCAATGAGCAGTTCTTC
CDR3aa: CASSLGLANEQFF

abundance: once
d_gene: .
v_gene: TRBV19
j_gene: TRBJ2-3
CDR3nt: TGTGCCAGTAGTATGGGGGACACGGGCACAGATACGCAGTATTTT
CDR3aa: CASSMGDTGTDTQYF

abundance: .
d_gene: .
v_gene: TRBV5-1
j_gene: TRBJ1-5
CDR3nt: TGCGCCAGCAGTCTCTGGGCAGGGAACAATCAGCCCCAGCATTTT
CDR3aa: CASSLWAGNNQPQHF

abundance: once
d_gene: .
v_gene: TRBV6-5
j_gene: TRBJ2-3
CDR3nt: TGTGCCAGCAGCCCCAGGGCCCAGCCCACAGATACGCAGTATTTT
CDR3aa: CASSPRAQPTDTQYF

abundance: .
d_gene: .
v_gene: TRBV19
j_gene: TRBJ1-2
CDR3nt: TGTGCCAGTAGTTGGGGGGGCGAAGCTAACTATGGCTACACCTTC
CDR3aa: CASSWGGEANYGYTF

abundance: few
d_gene: TRBD1
v_gene: TRBV2
j_gene: TRBJ1-6
CDR3nt: TGTGCCAGCAGTGCCGGGACAGGGGACTCACCCCTCCACTTT
CDR3aa: CASSAGTGDSPLHF

abundance: .
d_gene: .
v_gene: TRBV5-1
j_gene: TRBJ1-2
CDR3nt: TGCGCCAGCAGCTTGGAACCAGCTAACTATGGCTACACCTTC
CDR3aa: CASSLEPANYGYTF

abundance: .
d_gene: .
v_gene: TRBV29-1
j_gene: TRBJ1-5
CDR3nt: TGCAGCGTTGCTACAGGGCAGTATCAGCCCCAGCATTTT
CDR3aa: CSVATGQYQPQHF

abundance: .
d_gene: .
v_gene: TRBV7-9
j_gene: TRBJ2-1
CDR3nt: TGTGCCAGCGAAGACAATGAGCAGTTCTTC
CDR3aa: CASEDNEQFF

abundance: .
d_gene: .
v_gene: TRBV28
j_gene: TRBJ1-1
CDR3nt: TGTGCCAGCAGTGCTCCAGCGTTCACTGAAGCTTTCTTT
CDR3aa: CASSAPAFTEAFF

abundance: .
d_gene: .
v_gene: TRBV10-3
j_gene: TRBJ1-1
CDR3nt: TGTGCCATCGGAGGTGTCCCGCAGAACACTGAAGCTTTCTTT
CDR3aa: CAIGGVPQNTEAFF

abundance: .
d_gene: .
v_gene: TRBV10-3
j_gene: TRBJ2-2
CDR3nt: TGTGCCATCAGTGACGGTGCGCCGAACACCGGGGAGCTGTTTTTT
CDR3aa: CAISDGAPNTGELFF

abundance: .
d_gene: TRBD2
v_gene: TRBV19
j_gene: TRBJ2-5
CDR3nt: TGTGCCAGTAGTCCACAGCTGGCGGGGGGCCAAGAGACCCAGTACTTC
CDR3aa: CASSPQLAGGQETQYF

abundance: .
d_gene: TRBD1
v_gene: TRBV19
j_gene: TRBJ1-5
CDR3nt: TGTGCCACCTTAGGACAGGGCTCGGGACAGCCCCAGCATTTT
CDR3aa: CATLGQGSGQPQHF

abundance: .
d_gene: .
v_gene: TRBV5-5
j_gene: TRBJ1-3
CDR3nt: TGTGCCAGCAGCCCTGACGGGGTCTCTGGAAACACCATATATTTT
CDR3aa: CASSPDGVSGNTIYF

abundance: .
d_gene: .
v_gene: TRBV7-2
j_gene: TRBJ2-3
CDR3nt: TGTGCCAGCAGCTTTGAGATGGGGACTCGCACAGATACGCAGTATTTT
CDR3aa: CASSFEMGTRTDTQYF

abundance: few
d_gene: TRBD2
v_gene: TRBV9
j_gene: TRBJ2-2
CDR3nt: TGTGCCAGCAGCGCTAGCGGGGGGTTAGACGGGGAGCTGTTTTTT
CDR3aa: CASSASGGLDGELFF

abundance: once
d_gene: TRBD1
v_gene: TRBV19
j_gene: TRBJ1-4
CDR3nt: TGTGCCAGTAGTATAGGAGGGGACAGGGCTGAAAAACTGTTTTTT
CDR3aa: CASSIGGDRAEKLFF

abundance: .
d_gene: TRBD1
v_gene: TRBV9
j_gene: TRBJ1-1
CDR3nt: TGTGCCAGCAGCGTAGGACAGGGTAGCACTGAAGCTTTCTTT
CDR3aa: CASSVGQGSTEAFF

abundance: .
d_gene: .
v_gene: TRBV4-2
j_gene: TRBJ1-3
CDR3nt: TGTGCCAGCAGCCAAGATCAAGGGTATGGAAACACCATATATTTT
CDR3aa: CASSQDQGYGNTIYF

abundance: .
d_gene: TRBD2
v_gene: TRBV4-2
j_gene: TRBJ2-5
CDR3nt: TGTGCCAGCAGCCAAGCTAGCGGAATCCAAGAGACCCAGTACTTC
CDR3aa: CASSQASGIQETQYF

abundance: medium-sized
d_gene: TRBD1
v_gene: TRBV2
j_gene: TRBJ2-7
CDR3nt: TGTGCCAGCAATGGACAGGGGGCCGCCTACGAGCAGTACTTC
CDR3aa: CASNGQGAAYEQYF